Listed below are T cell receptor beta chains from one sample, sequenced in a study of technical replicates of blood from a handful of donors. Repertoires were generated with immunoSEQ multiplex PCR, while TCRdb's copy carries only in-frame clones and drops some. The sample comprises under 80,000 clones, 85% to 95% of which are singletons, and under 0.3% rests with the top ten. The sequenced material came from T cells isolated from PBMCs. These receptors were taken from a human donor in good health. Both conserved end residues are part of each CDR3. The order of the fields is D gene, CDR3 length, clone size, J gene, V gene, CDR3 protein, CDR3 DNA. The D gene is left open where the match is weak. Some rows mark clone size as missing; the rest say once, few, many or name a class of expanded clone.

d_gene: NA
len: 14
abundance: NA
j_gene: TRBJ1-1
v_gene: TRBV19
CDR3aa: CASSIVSGNTEAFF
CDR3nt: TGTGCCAGTAGTATAGTATCCGGGAACACTGAAGCTTTCTTT

d_gene: NA
len: 17
abundance: NA
j_gene: TRBJ2-6
v_gene: TRBV4-1
CDR3aa: CASSQVRTGSGANVLTF
CDR3nt: TGCGCCAGCAGCCAAGTACGCACGGGCTCTGGGGCCAACGTCCTGACTTTC

d_gene: NA
len: 13
abundance: once
j_gene: TRBJ1-2
v_gene: TRBV21-1
CDR3aa: CASKIGQGNGYTF
CDR3nt: TGTGCCAGCAAAATTGGCCAGGGGAACGGCTACACCTTC

d_gene: TRBD2
len: 13
abundance: NA
j_gene: TRBJ2-1
v_gene: TRBV9
CDR3aa: CASSPAGVDEQFF
CDR3nt: TGTGCCAGCAGCCCAGCGGGAGTAGATGAGCAGTTCTTC

d_gene: NA
len: 14
abundance: NA
j_gene: TRBJ1-1
v_gene: TRBV2
CDR3aa: CASLQGRIYTEAFF
CDR3nt: TGTGCCAGTCTACAGGGAAGGATTTACACTGAAGCTTTCTTT

d_gene: TRBD1
len: 14
abundance: NA
j_gene: TRBJ2-1
v_gene: TRBV19
CDR3aa: CASHHRDSYNEQFF
CDR3nt: TGTGCCAGTCACCACCGGGACAGTTACAATGAGCAGTTCTTC

d_gene: NA
len: 15
abundance: NA
j_gene: TRBJ2-1
v_gene: TRBV5-1
CDR3aa: CASSRQGSLNNEQFF
CDR3nt: TGCGCCAGCAGCCGGCAGGGGAGTCTAAACAATGAGCAGTTCTTC

d_gene: NA
len: 13
abundance: NA
j_gene: TRBJ1-1
v_gene: TRBV27
CDR3aa: CASSLTGITEAFF
CDR3nt: TGTGCCAGCAGTTTAACAGGGATAACTGAAGCTTTCTTT

d_gene: TRBD1
len: 15
abundance: NA
j_gene: TRBJ1-4
v_gene: TRBV11-3
CDR3aa: CASSPHRGTNEKLFF
CDR3nt: TGTGCCAGCAGCCCGCACAGGGGGACTAATGAAAAACTGTTTTTT

d_gene: TRBD1
len: 16
abundance: NA
j_gene: TRBJ1-5
v_gene: TRBV28
CDR3aa: CASSATGAGSNQPQHF
CDR3nt: TGTGCCAGCAGTGCGACAGGGGCGGGGAGCAATCAGCCCCAGCATTTT

d_gene: TRBD1
len: 15
abundance: NA
j_gene: TRBJ2-3
v_gene: TRBV6-5
CDR3aa: CASRRQGASTDTQYF
CDR3nt: TGTGCCAGCAGACGACAGGGGGCCAGCACAGATACGCAGTATTTT

d_gene: NA
len: 11
abundance: NA
j_gene: TRBJ2-7
v_gene: TRBV27
CDR3aa: CASSSGYEQYF
CDR3nt: TGTGCCAGCAGTTCGGGCTACGAGCAGTACTTC

d_gene: NA
len: 16
abundance: NA
j_gene: TRBJ1-2
v_gene: TRBV6-1
CDR3aa: CASSGRGALHKNGYTF
CDR3nt: TGTGCCAGCAGTGGGCGCGGGGCCCTGCACAAGAATGGCTACACCTTC

d_gene: NA
len: 13
abundance: NA
j_gene: TRBJ2-3
v_gene: TRBV2
CDR3aa: CATRPDGADTQYF
CDR3nt: TGTGCCACCCGACCGGATGGGGCCGATACGCAGTATTTT

d_gene: TRBD2
len: 16
abundance: NA
j_gene: TRBJ2-7
v_gene: TRBV4-1
CDR3aa: CASSQAVAGDLYEQYF
CDR3nt: TGCGCCAGCAGCCAAGCGGTAGCGGGAGACTTGTACGAGCAGTACTTC

d_gene: NA
len: 10
abundance: NA
j_gene: TRBJ1-2
v_gene: TRBV5-4
CDR3aa: CASSPDMSTF
CDR3nt: TGTGCCAGCAGCCCTGACATGTCCACCTTC

d_gene: NA
len: 15
abundance: few
j_gene: TRBJ1-1
v_gene: TRBV19
CDR3aa: CASSTIQGWNTEAFF
CDR3nt: TGTGCCAGTAGTACTATACAGGGATGGAACACTGAAGCTTTCTTT

d_gene: TRBD1
len: 14
abundance: NA
j_gene: TRBJ2-7
v_gene: TRBV7-2
CDR3aa: CASSRGQGAHEQYF
CDR3nt: TGTGCCAGCAGCCGCGGACAGGGGGCACACGAGCAGTACTTC

d_gene: TRBD2
len: 16
abundance: NA
j_gene: TRBJ2-3
v_gene: TRBV15
CDR3aa: CATSVRSGRWLDTQYF
CDR3nt: TGTGCCACCAGCGTTCGGAGCGGGAGATGGTTAGATACGCAGTATTTT

d_gene: TRBD2
len: 15
abundance: NA
j_gene: TRBJ2-3
v_gene: TRBV5-1
CDR3aa: CASSKGLGNTDTQYF
CDR3nt: TGCGCCAGCAGCAAGGGACTAGGTAACACAGATACGCAGTATTTT

d_gene: NA
len: 13
abundance: NA
j_gene: TRBJ2-5
v_gene: TRBV7-6
CDR3aa: CASSYFAAETQYF
CDR3nt: TGTGCCAGCAGCTATTTCGCGGCGGAGACCCAGTACTTC

d_gene: NA
len: 11
abundance: NA
j_gene: TRBJ1-2
v_gene: TRBV30
CDR3aa: CAWTRSYGYTF
CDR3nt: TGTGCCTGGACGCGGAGCTATGGCTACACCTTC

d_gene: NA
len: 16
abundance: NA
j_gene: TRBJ1-6
v_gene: TRBV19
CDR3aa: CASSNDIQTRNSPLHF
CDR3nt: TGTGCCAGTAGTAATGACATCCAGACGCGTAATTCACCCCTCCACTTT